This is a list of T cell receptor beta chains from one sample in a study of T cell responses to AZD1222 COVID-19 vaccine. The table came from immunoSEQ multiplex PCR; TCRdb's copy has only in-frame clones and leaves some out. The table lists tens of thousands of clones, about 89% of them singletons. Sequenced here: peripheral blood, sampled 28 days after the second AZD1222 dose. The receptors here all came from an adult who received the AZD1222 COVID-19 vaccine. Each CDR3 is given with its conserved first and last residue. Each record gives: D gene, clone size, J gene, CDR3 length, V gene, CDR3 DNA, CDR3 protein. A D gene is named only where the DNA matches it firmly. Where a row states a size, it is once, few, many or the class of an expanded clone; other rows omit it.

.	.	TRBJ1-2	14	TRBV6-5	TGTGCCAGCAGTTACCTCCAACATAACTATGGCTACACCTTC	CASSYLQHNYGYTF
.	.	TRBJ1-3	14	TRBV4-1	TGCGCCAGCAGCCAAGGTAGCTCTGGAAACACCATATATTTT	CASSQGSSGNTIYF
TRBD1	few	TRBJ1-5	13	TRBV18	TGTGCCAGCTCAGGGGACAGAGTTCAGCCCCAGCATTTT	CASSGDRVQPQHF
.	.	TRBJ2-2	15	TRBV7-3	TGTGCCAGCAGCTTAACCGGTCAGAACACCGGGGAGCTGTTTTTT	CASSLTGQNTGELFF
.	.	TRBJ2-7	13	TRBV12-3/TRBV12-4	TGTGCCAGCAGTTTGCGGATACCCTACGAGCAGTACTTC	CASSLRIPYEQYF
TRBD1	.	TRBJ2-7	15	TRBV11-2	TGTGCCAGCAGCCCCTTGGGGGACAGGGGCAACGAGCAGTACTTC	CASSPLGDRGNEQYF
.	.	TRBJ1-4	11	TRBV28	TGTGCCAGCAGTTCGGGCAGTGTACTGTTTTTT	CASSSGSVLFF
TRBD1	.	TRBJ1-1	16	TRBV19	TGTGCCAGTAGCTTACAGGGGGTCGGGCCAAACACTGAAGCTTTCTTT	CASSLQGVGPNTEAFF
TRBD1	.	TRBJ1-5	18	TRBV19	TGTGCCAGTAGTCTTGCCGGGACAGGGGTTTGGGGCAATCAGCCCCAGCATTTT	CASSLAGTGVWGNQPQHF
TRBD1	.	TRBJ1-1	11	TRBV12-3/TRBV12-4	TGTGCCAGCAGGCAGGGGGTGGTAGCTTTCTTT	CASRQGVVAFF
.	.	TRBJ1-4	15	TRBV9	TGTGCCAGCAGCGTAGGCGTTGCCTCTAATGAAAAACTGTTTTTT	CASSVGVASNEKLFF
.	.	TRBJ1-2	15	TRBV11-2	TGTGCCAGCAGCTTATCCATGGCGGGGGCGCATGGCTACACCTTC	CASSLSMAGAHGYTF
.	.	TRBJ1-4	14	TRBV5-1	TGCGCCAGCCGGGCGGGGTCAACTAATGAAAAACTGTTTTTT	CASRAGSTNEKLFF
.	.	TRBJ2-7	12	TRBV5-4	TGTGCCAGCAGCACAGACTCCTACGAGCAGTACTTC	CASSTDSYEQYF
TRBD1	.	TRBJ1-4	16	TRBV5-1	TGCGCCAGCAGCAGAACGGATCAGGGGGCCGGGGAAAAACTGTTTTTT	CASSRTDQGAGEKLFF
.	.	TRBJ2-5	12	TRBV29-1	TGCAGCGTTGGGGCCCAGCAAGAGACCCAGTACTTC	CSVGAQQETQYF
.	few	TRBJ2-1	15	TRBV9	TGTGCCAGCAGCGTAGAGGGGGGTTCCTACAATGAGCAGTTCTTC	CASSVEGGSYNEQFF
.	.	TRBJ2-7	15	TRBV21-1	TGTGCCCAGAAGGGGATAGCGGGGGGGCGTTACGAGCAGTACTTC	CAQKGIAGGRYEQYF
.	.	TRBJ1-1	13	TRBV5-1	TGCGCCAGCAGCCGGGAGAGCCCCACTGAAGCTTTCTTT	CASSRESPTEAFF
.	.	TRBJ1-2	13	TRBV5-1	TGCGCCAGCAGCTCGAGAGACAGCTATGGCTACACCTTC	CASSSRDSYGYTF
.	.	TRBJ2-7	14	TRBV9	TGTGCCAGCAGCCCGTTCGACAGCTCCTACGAGCAGTACTTC	CASSPFDSSYEQYF
TRBD1	.	TRBJ1-6	14	TRBV6-5	TGTGCCAGCACCTCGACAGGGGGCGAGTCACCCCTCCACTTT	CASTSTGGESPLHF
TRBD2	.	TRBJ2-3	15	TRBV5-1	TGCGCCAGCAGCTCCGCAGCGGGGGGGACAGATACGCAGTATTTT	CASSSAAGGTDTQYF
.	.	TRBJ2-2	18	TRBV7-3	TGTGCCAGCAGCTTAATGGCCCCCCAGGATTGGGACACCGGGGAGCTGTTTTTT	CASSLMAPQDWDTGELFF
.	.	TRBJ2-5	14	TRBV7-3	TGTGCCAGCAGCCCCGGACTGGGAAGAGAGACCCAGTACTTC	CASSPGLGRETQYF
TRBD1	.	TRBJ1-4	15	TRBV2	TGTGCCAGCGGATCCAGGGGGATATCGGGTGAAAAACTGTTTTTT	CASGSRGISGEKLFF
.	.	TRBJ1-5	14	TRBV28	TGTGCCAGCAGGTCGCAGGGCCTCAATCAGCCCCAGCATTTT	CASRSQGLNQPQHF
.	.	TRBJ2-7	13	TRBV5-6	TGTGCCAGCAGCTCTCGCCATCGGGGAGAGCAGTACTTC	CASSSRHRGEQYF
.	.	TRBJ1-2	15	TRBV6-5	TGTGCCAGCAGTTTATACTCAGGTGTCTTCTATGGCTACACCTTC	CASSLYSGVFYGYTF
.	.	TRBJ1-6	15	TRBV7-3	TGTGCCAGCAGCGAGGACGGGGGCCGTAATTCACCCCTCCACTTT	CASSEDGGRNSPLHF
TRBD1	.	TRBJ1-6	15	TRBV6-5	TGTGCCAGCAGTTACTCGGACAGGGGGGAATCACCCCTCCACTTT	CASSYSDRGESPLHF
.	.	TRBJ2-4	16	TRBV4-1	TGCGCCAGCAGCCAAGCGCTAGCGAGGGACAAAAACATTCAGTACTTC	CASSQALARDKNIQYF
.	.	TRBJ1-5	15	TRBV7-8	TGTGCCAGCAGCTTAGAGGGCCGGGTGCGTCAGCCCCAGCATTTT	CASSLEGRVRQPQHF
.	.	TRBJ1-2	13	TRBV7-9	TGTGCCAGCAGCCCCGACAGTGTTTATGGCTACACCTTC	CASSPDSVYGYTF
.	.	TRBJ1-1	12	TRBV30	TGTGCCTGGAGTAAGGTCACCCAGGAAGCTTTCTTT	CAWSKVTQEAFF
.	.	TRBJ2-7	13	TRBV12-3/TRBV12-4	TGTGCCAGCAGCTCCGGGACAACCTACGAGCAGTACTTC	CASSSGTTYEQYF
.	.	TRBJ1-5	13	TRBV4-2	TGTGCCAGCAGCCAAGACAGCTTTCAGCCCCAGCATTTT	CASSQDSFQPQHF
TRBD2	.	TRBJ2-1	16	TRBV3-1/TRBV3-2	TGTGCCAGCAGCCCCACAATGACTAGCGGGGCAAATGAGCAGTTCTTC	CASSPTMTSGANEQFF
.	.	TRBJ2-2	13	TRBV6-2/TRBV6-3	TGTGCCAGCAGTTATGTAGGGCTCGGGGAGCTGTTTTTT	CASSYVGLGELFF
TRBD1	.	TRBJ1-2	16	TRBV19	TGTGCCAGTAGGCCCGGACAGGGTCGGGTGAACTATGGCTACACCTTC	CASRPGQGRVNYGYTF
TRBD1	.	TRBJ1-2	14	TRBV2	TGTGCCAGCAGCAAACGTGGGACAGGGAACGGCTACACCTTC	CASSKRGTGNGYTF
.	.	TRBJ1-2	13	TRBV6-5	TGTGCCAGCAGAACGGGACTCGGAAGAGGCTACACCTTC	CASRTGLGRGYTF
.	.	TRBJ2-2	15	TRBV6-5	TGTGCCAGCACTAGAGACAGTCCTTACACCGGGGAGCTGTTTTTT	CASTRDSPYTGELFF
TRBD2	once	TRBJ2-5	13	TRBV6-5	TGTGCCAGCAGGCCCACTAGCGAAGAGACCCAGTACTTC	CASRPTSEETQYF
.	.	TRBJ2-7	13	TRBV4-1	TGCGCCAGCAGCCTTCGGGGGATGCGCGAGCAGTACTTC	CASSLRGMREQYF
.	.	TRBJ2-5	14	TRBV28	TGTGCCAGCAGTCCCCCGAACCCTCCAGAGACCCAGTACTTC	CASSPPNPPETQYF
TRBD1	.	TRBJ1-6	16	TRBV5-1	TGCGCCAGCAGTCTTACCTCCGGGACAGATAATTCACCCCTCCACTTT	CASSLTSGTDNSPLHF
TRBD1	.	TRBJ1-2	12	TRBV2	TGTGCCAGCAGTGACGACAGGGGCCCCTACACCTTC	CASSDDRGPYTF
.	.	TRBJ2-7	14	TRBV27	TGTGCCAGCAGTTTACGGCAGGGAATTATCGAGCAGTACTTC	CASSLRQGIIEQYF
.	.	TRBJ2-3	12	TRBV9	TGTGCCAGCAGCGTATTGGCCGATACGCAGTATTTT	CASSVLADTQYF
.	.	TRBJ1-2	14	TRBV3-1/TRBV3-2	TGTGCCAGCAGCCAGGTAGGACAGCTCTATGGCTACACCTTC	CASSQVGQLYGYTF
TRBD2	.	TRBJ2-3	15	TRBV7-6	TGTGCCAGCAGCTGGGGGACTAGCGGCACAGATACGCAGTATTTT	CASSWGTSGTDTQYF
.	.	TRBJ1-1	14	TRBV2	TGTGCCAGCAGGGAACCCCCAGCAAACACTGAAGCTTTCTTT	CASREPPANTEAFF
.	.	TRBJ1-2	13	TRBV9	TGTGCCAGCAGCGAGGGGGTTAACTATGGCTACACCTTC	CASSEGVNYGYTF
.	.	TRBJ2-7	12	TRBV11-2	TGTGCCAGCAGCTTAGACGTGGGCGAGCAGTACTTC	CASSLDVGEQYF
TRBD1	once	TRBJ1-2	14	TRBV5-5	TGTGCCAGCATCATCCAGGGGGACGGCTATGGCTACACCTTC	CASIIQGDGYGYTF
.	.	TRBJ1-2	13	TRBV6-1	TGTGCCAGCAGTGAGTGGGACGACTATGGCTACACCTTC	CASSEWDDYGYTF
.	.	TRBJ2-7	12	TRBV3-1/TRBV3-2	TGTGCCAGCAGCCAAGCGGGGAACGAGCAGTACTTC	CASSQAGNEQYF
.	.	TRBJ1-4	19	TRBV19	TGTGCCAGTAGTTCCCGAACGGGTGCTCAACTTGCAACTAATGAAAAACTGTTTTTT	CASSSRTGAQLATNEKLFF
.	few	TRBJ1-2	13	TRBV5-5	TGTGCCAGCAGCTTGGTGTGGTGGGGGACTTCAGGATTC	CASSLVWWGTSGF